Presented here are 25 T cell receptor beta chains from one specimen sequenced in a study of blood T cell repertoires in COVID-19. Profiled with immunoSEQ multiplex PCR; TCRdb holds only in-frame clones, not every one. This table holds roughly 71,000 clones, 86% found once. Material: peripheral blood. These receptors were collected from a man under 40 with acute or convalescent COVID-19.

The table lists this clone with a count of one. The genes are TRBV7-9 and TRBJ2-5; 7 bases agree with TRBD1. Germline lookup yields CDR1 SEHNR and CDR2 FQNEAQ (reference sequence). This CDR3 contains 15 residues. V lost 4 bases and J lost 4; bases outside the gene matches: 9. The CDR3 spells CASSSPTGRGETQYF. The DNA for the CDR3 is TGTGCCAGCAGCTCCCCGACAGGGAGAGGAGAGACCCAGTACTTC.

This rearrangement joins TRBV7-2 to TRBJ2-3, with 7 nucleotides matching TRBD1. V lost 6 bases and J lost 4; bases outside the gene matches: 4. CDR3 length: 13 amino acids. CDR1 and CDR2 (germline): SGHTA, FQGNSA. In DNA, the CDR3 is TGTGCCAGCAGGCTGACAGGGTCAGATACGCAGTATTTT. As protein: CASRLTGSDTQYF.

This clone has a single count. The chain recombines TRBV2 with TRBJ2-5; possible D gene TRBD1, 5 bases. V was cut by 4 bases and J by 6 bases, with 12 bases left in between. The CDR3 is 13 residues long. Germline V gives CDR1 SNHLY, CDR2 FYNNEI. The CDR3: CASSGEAGKTQYF. The CDR3 DNA sequence: TGTGCCAGCAGTGGAGAGGCAGGGAAGACCCAGTACTTC. The full variable domain, rest sourced from reference TRBV2 and TRBJ2-5, is EPEVTQTPSHQVTQMGQEVILRCVPISNHLYFYWYRQILGQKVEFLVSFYNNEISEKSEIFDDQFSVERPDGSNFTLKIRSTKLEDSAMYFCASSGEAGKTQYFGPGTRLLVL.

This clone is a singleton in its sample. The rearrangement joins TRBV19 to TRBJ1-6, with D uncertain. Germline V gene data show CDR1 as LNHDA and CDR2 as SQIVND (reference sequence). V was trimmed by 5 bases and J by 3 bases, leaving 11 bases between them. The CDR3 loop spans 15 amino acids. The CDR3 here is CASSPNYGYNSPLHF. The CDR3 nucleotides are TGTGCCAGTAGTCCTAATTACGGCTATAATTCACCCCTCCACTTT.

The chain joins TRBV5-5 to TRBJ2-1; 15 bases fit TRBD2. The V gene's germline CDR1 is SGHKS and CDR2 YYEKEE (reference sequence). The CDR3 is made up of 19 amino acids. The J segment lost 0 bases and the V segment lost 0 bases, leaving 4 bases of the junction unmatched. CDR3 nucleotides: TGTGCCAGCAGCTTGGTGGGACTAGCGGGAGGAGTCTCCTACAATGAGCAGTTCTTC. Amino acid sequence: CASSLVGLAGGVSYNEQFF.

The rearrangement uses TRBV9 and TRBJ1-6; 7 nucleotides match TRBD1. Per germline, CDR1 SGDLS and CDR2 YYNGEE. V lost 0 bases, J lost 10 bases, and 4 bases stayed unmatched. The CDR3 extends over 14 amino acids. Here the CDR3 reads CASSVEGGYSPLHF. The CDR3 DNA follows: TGTGCCAGCAGCGTAGAAGGGGGCTACTCACCCCTCCACTTT. The whole variable domain, remainder taken from reference TRBV9 and TRBJ1-6, is DSGVTQTPKHLITATGQRVTLRCSPRSGDLSVYWYQQSLDQGLQFLIQYYNGEERAKGNILERFSAQQFPDLHSELNLSSLELGDSALYFCASSVEGGYSPLHFGNGTRLTVT.

The V and J genes are TRBV7-9 and TRBJ1-1; TRBD1 matches 9 bases. Trimming took 3 bases from V and 3 from J; bases not matched to a gene: 8. This CDR3 contains 16 residues. The germline CDR1 and CDR2 sequences are SEHNR and FQNEAQ (reference sequence). DNA for the CDR3: TGTGCCAGCAGCTTGGGGGACAGGGTTCAGGACACTGAAGCTTTCTTT. This codes for CASSLGDRVQDTEAFF.

The chain employs TRBV18 and TRBJ1-5; D gene uncertain. Per the germline V gene, CDR1 is KGHSH and CDR2 is LQKENI. The CDR3 totals 15 residues. Trimming took off 1 base at V and 1 base at J, with 8 bases between the two ends. The CDR3 sequence: CASSPRRESNQPQHF. CDR3 sequence (DNA): TGTGCCAGCTCACCACGCCGGGAGAGCAATCAGCCCCAGCATTTT. Full variable domain (rest looked up from reference TRBV18 and TRBJ1-5): NAGVMQNPRHLVRRRGQEARLRCSPMKGHSHVYWYRQLPEEGLKFMVYLQKENIIDESGMPKERFSAEFPKEGPSILRIQQVVRGDSAAYFCASSPRRESNQPQHFGDGTRLSIL.

This clone came up a few times. The V and J genes are TRBV5-4 and TRBJ2-1; 7 nucleotides align to TRBD2. Losses at the gene ends were 4 bases for V and 11 bases for J; bases not matched to a gene: 6. CDR1 and CDR2 (germline): SGHNT, YYREEE (reference sequence). The CDR3 is made up of 12 amino acids. The CDR3 protein is CASSISAGKQFF. CDR3 in DNA: TGTGCCAGCAGCATCTCAGCGGGAAAGCAGTTCTTC.

The rearrangement uses TRBV9 and TRBJ2-5; TRBD2 matches at 11 bases. Germline CDR1 and CDR2: SGDLS and YYNGEE. This CDR3 is built from 17 residues. Unmatched junction bases numbered 8, after V lost 0 bases and J lost 4 bases. The CDR3 here is CASSVEDSGRAGETQYF. The CDR3 DNA reads TGTGCCAGCAGCGTAGAGGATAGCGGGAGGGCCGGAGAGACCCAGTACTTC.

The chain links TRBV28 to TRBJ2-4; TRBD1 matches 7 bases. J was trimmed by 5 bases and V by 7 bases; bases with no gene match: 20. CDR3 length equals 18 residues. Germline V gene sequence: CDR1 MDHEN, CDR2 SYDVKM. The DNA for the CDR3 is TGTGCCAGCACCCTACTCCGGGACAGCCTCCCTGGGGAAAACATTCAGTACTTC. As protein: CASTLLRDSLPGENIQYF. Combining the CDR3 with reference TRBV28 and TRBJ2-4 gives the whole variable domain DVKVTQSSRYLVKRTGEKVFLECVQDMDHENMFWYRQDPGLGLRLIYFSYDVKMKEKGDIPEGYSVSREKKERFSLILESASTNQTSMYLCASTLLRDSLPGENIQYFGAGTRLSVL.

This chain connects TRBV5-5 to TRBJ1-2; possibly TRBD1 for D (6 bases). V shed 2 bases and J shed 2 bases, with 7 bases lying between them. Germline V lookup: CDR1 SGHKS, CDR2 YYEKEE (reference sequence). The CDR3 extends over 13 amino acids. CDR3 nucleotides: TGTGCCAGCAGCTTCACAGGGAACTATGGCTACACCTTC. Protein: CASSFTGNYGYTF.

This clone came up a few times. This sequence joins TRBV11-2 and TRBJ1-5; maybe TRBD1 (6 bases). The CDR3 covers 15 residues. Per the germline V gene, CDR1 is SGHAT and CDR2 is FQNNGV. Trimming stripped 4 bases from V and 1 base from J, with 11 bases between. CDR3 DNA: TGTGCCAGCAGCTCGGACCAGGGGAGCAATCAGCCCCAGCATTTT. Protein: CASSSDQGSNQPQHF.

The table lists this clone with a count of one. J is TRBJ1-2 and V is TRBV5-1; 9 bases fit TRBD1. There are 16 residues in the CDR3. Germline V gene data show CDR1 as SGHRS and CDR2 as YFSETQ. V shed 4 bases and J 0 bases; nucleotides not matched to a gene: 7. CDR3 amino acids: CASSLTGGPANYGYTF. The CDR3 DNA is TGCGCCAGCAGCCTGACAGGGGGTCCAGCTAACTATGGCTACACCTTC.

The rearrangement uses TRBV2 and TRBJ2-4, with 7 bases aligning to TRBD2. The junction had 9 bases not matched to a gene; V was cut back by 4 bases and J by 0 bases. The CDR3 runs 17 residues. Per the germline V gene, CDR1 is SNHLY and CDR2 is FYNNEI. CDR3 nucleotide sequence: TGTGCCAGCAGTGTGGGAGGGCAGGGCTCAGCCAAAAACATTCAGTACTTC. It codes for CASSVGGQGSAKNIQYF.

The chain links TRBV9 to TRBJ1-5; a possible D gene is TRBD1 (5 bases). Looked up from germline, CDR1 is SGDLS and CDR2 is YYNGEE. Between the trimmed V and J ends, which lost 7 bases and 7 bases, there was a span of 21 bases. The CDR3 runs 15 residues. CDR3 sequence: CASERVGRGKQPQHF. Written as DNA, the CDR3 is TGTGCCAGCGAGCGAGTGGGACGGGGGAAACAGCCCCAGCATTTT.

The chain has TRBV7-8 and TRBJ2-5, with 11 bases matching TRBD2. Germline CDR1 SGHVS, CDR2 FQNEAQ. J lost 2 bases, V lost 9 bases, and 8 bases had no gene match. This CDR3 is 15 amino acids long. The DNA of the CDR3 is TGTGCCAGTTTGAGGCTAGCGGGGGGACAAGAGACCCAGTACTTC. Amino acids: CASLRLAGGQETQYF.

The gene calls are TRBV5-6 and TRBJ2-4, with D hard to call. V lost 5 bases and J lost 0, with 15 bases in between. The CDR3 has 16 residues. Germline CDR1 and CDR2: SGHDT and YYEEEE. CDR3 DNA sequence: TGTGCCAGCAGTGTGGCCCCAGGATTAGCCAAAAACATTCAGTACTTC. Translation gives CASSVAPGLAKNIQYF.

This rearrangement joins TRBV5-1 to TRBJ1-4, with no clear D. CDR3 length: 15 amino acids. Trimming left V 0 bases short and J 7 bases short, with 13 bases between. Germline V gene sequence: CDR1 SGHRS, CDR2 YFSETQ. The CDR3 nucleotides are TGCGCCAGCAGCTTGGGCGGGAAGGCGAGTGAAAAACTGTTTTTT. Encoded protein: CASSLGGKASEKLFF. Looking up the rest from reference TRBV5-1 and TRBJ1-4 gives the full variable domain: KAGVTQTPRYLIKTRGQQVTLSCSPISGHRSVSWYQQTPGQGLQFLFEYFSETQRNKGNFPGRFSGRQFSNSRSEMNVSTLELGDSALYLCASSLGGKASEKLFFGSGTQLSVL.

The V gene is TRBV3-1 (or the pseudogene TRBV3-2), the J gene TRBJ1-1; the match to TRBD1 covers 9 bases. From germline, CDR1 is LGHDT and CDR2 YNNKEL (reference sequence). CDR3 length: 17 residues. The V segment lost 4 bases and the J segment 11 bases; nucleotides outside the gene matches: 20. The CDR3 protein is CASSLLPFSTGTGFAFF. The CDR3 DNA sequence: TGTGCCAGCAGCCTGCTCCCATTCTCAACCGGGACAGGGTTCGCTTTCTTT.

DNA for the CDR3: TGTGCCATCAGTGATCTTCCAAGGGGTAATTCACCCCTCCACTTT. It specifies CAISDLPRGNSPLHF. The chain couples TRBV10-3 to TRBJ1-6; the D gene is possibly TRBD1 (5 bases). Looked up from germline, CDR1 is ENHRY and CDR2 is SYGVKD. CDR3 length equals 15 residues. V was pared by 3 bases and J by 6 bases, with 12 bases between.

This clone came up once. J is TRBJ2-7 and V is TRBV30; D is perhaps TRBD1 (6 bases). CDR1 is GTSNPN and CDR2 is SVGIG in the germline V gene (reference sequence). This CDR3 contains 15 residues. V was trimmed by 4 bases and J by 12 bases, leaving 28 bases between them. This chain's CDR3 is CAWTKGSLRDTSTYF. The CDR3 DNA reads as TGTGCCTGGACCAAGGGTTCTTTACGGGACACCTCTACGTACTTC.

The V gene is TRBV3-1 (or the pseudogene TRBV3-2), the J gene TRBJ2-1; TRBD1 agrees at 8 bases. Germline CDR1 LGHDT, CDR2 YNNKEL (reference sequence). CDR3 length: 16 amino acids. V was pared by 4 bases and J by 2 bases, with 7 bases of the junction left unmatched. CDR3 nucleotide sequence: TGTGCCAGCAGCCCAAAAGCACAGGGGGCCTACAATGAGCAGTTCTTC. This gives the protein CASSPKAQGAYNEQFF.

The rearrangement uses TRBV5-1 and TRBJ2-3, with a possible D match to TRBD2 (6 bases). Trimming removed 4 bases at V and 3 bases at J, with 15 bases between. CDR1 and CDR2 (germline): SGHRS, YFSETQ. CDR3 length: 15 residues. The CDR3 DNA reads as TGCGCCAGCAGCCCCGAGGTGGGGAGGACAGATACGCAGTATTTT. Translation gives CASSPEVGRTDTQYF.

The V and J genes are TRBV6-2 or TRBV6-3 and TRBJ1-1; 9 nucleotides agree with TRBD1. There are 15 residues in the CDR3. With 4 bases clipped from V and 6 bases from J, the junction kept 9 bases outside the gene matches. Looked up from germline, CDR1 is MNHEY and CDR2 is SVGEGT. The chain's CDR3 is CASSSFGQGPAEAFF. The DNA of the CDR3 is TGTGCCAGCAGTTCCTTCGGACAGGGGCCAGCTGAAGCTTTCTTT.